The sequence of this T cell receptor beta chain was determined in a study of T cells after yellow fever vaccination. Study results and limitations: The booster saw the reappearance of most primary-vaccination clones (around 95% CD4, roughly 90% CD8).

V lost 7 bases to trimming and J lost 2 bases, with 20 bases between them. The CDR3 spans 16 residues. Germline CDR1 SGHKS, CDR2 YYEKEE (reference sequence). This clonotype came up many times. The target antigen is unknown. The TCR cDNA carried a universal primer site and UMIs from 5'RACE template switching. TCRdb recomputed calls from the 5' RACE reads with MiXCR, one row per CDR3 protein. Here the sample spans 150,000 to 200,000 distinct CDR3 sequences, roughly 9% being singletons. The sequence came from a man between 18 and 35 years old who received the YFV17D yellow fever vaccine. The chain carries TRBV5-5 and TRBJ2-3, with D unresolved. Sequencing was performed on CD8+ T cells sorted from PBMCs, taken 45 days after the yellow fever booster vaccination. CDR3 bases: TGTGCCAGCCGGTTCCGTGATGGGGTAGTCACAGATACGCAGTATTTT. It codes for CASRFRDGVVTDTQYF.